One sample yielded the 26 T cell receptor beta chains listed below, sequenced in a study of blood T cell repertoires in COVID-19. TCRdb's copy holds only in-frame clones and misses some; the assay was immunoSEQ multiplex PCR. Found here are over 65,000 clones, more than 80% of them singletons; the top ten hold approximately 8.4%. Sequences were obtained from peripheral blood. The receptors were sampled from a man aged 30 to 39 with acute or convalescent COVID-19.

V gene TRBV3-1 (or the pseudogene TRBV3-2) combines with J gene TRBJ2-7, with TRBD2 matching 9 bases. V lost 1 base, J lost 8 bases, and 6 bases stayed unmatched. Germline V gene sequence: CDR1 LGHDT, CDR2 YNNKEL (reference sequence). The CDR3 runs to 14 residues. The CDR3 region is CASSQVSLAGKQYF. The CDR3 DNA follows: TGTGCCAGCAGCCAAGTTAGCCTAGCGGGAAAGCAGTACTTC.

The rearrangement uses TRBV7-2 and TRBJ2-7; a weak D match, TRBD2 (6 bases). Germline V gives CDR1 SGHTA, CDR2 FQGNSA. V gave up 8 bases and J gave up 4 bases, with 21 bases separating them. The CDR3 has 15 residues. This CDR3 is CASALTSRGSYEQYF. The CDR3 DNA is TGTGCCAGCGCCCTGACTAGTAGGGGATCATACGAGCAGTACTTC.

V usage is TRBV28 and J usage is TRBJ2-4, with 7 positions matching TRBD1. Trimming removed 11 bases from V and 3 bases from J; junction bases left unmatched: 13. The germline gives CDR1 MDHEN, CDR2 SYDVKM. The CDR3 totals 15 residues. CDR3 in amino acids: CASTEGAGNKNIQYF. Written as DNA, the CDR3 is TGTGCCTCCACCGAGGGGGCCGGTAACAAAAACATTCAGTACTTC.

The V and J genes are TRBV6-1 and TRBJ1-5, with TRBD1 matching 8 bases. Trimming cost V 6 bases and J 3 bases; bases outside gene matches: 7. Looked up from germline, CDR1 is MNHNS and CDR2 is SASEGT. The CDR3 runs to 15 residues. This chain's CDR3 is CASRPRGLNNQPQHF. DNA of the CDR3: TGTGCCAGCAGACCCAGGGGGCTTAACAATCAGCCCCAGCATTTT.

This clone was seen once. CDR3 DNA: TGTGCCAGCAGCCGACGTAGCGGTTCTAGCACAGATACGCAGTATTTT. Residues: CASSRRSGSSTDTQYF. V is TRBV5-4 and J is TRBJ2-3, with D possibly being TRBD2 (6 bases). The CDR3 has 16 amino acids. V was shortened by 4 bases and J by 0 bases, with 15 bases between the two germline ends. CDR1 and CDR2 from the germline V gene are SGHNT and YYREEE (reference sequence).

This chain connects TRBV7-2 to TRBJ2-1, with TRBD2 matching 11 bases. The junction had 12 bases not matched to a gene; V was cut back by 3 bases and J by 5 bases. Germline CDR1 and CDR2: SGHTA and FQGNSA. The CDR3 covers 18 residues. The CDR3 nucleotides are TGTGCCAGCAGCTTCGGGACTAGCGGCGCACCAAACCACAATGAGCAGTTCTTC. This translates into CASSFGTSGAPNHNEQFF.

The CDR3 protein is CSVDPSTDTQYF. CDR3 DNA: TGCAGCGTTGACCCTAGCACAGATACGCAGTATTTT. The chain combines TRBV29-1 with TRBJ2-3; D not resolved. This CDR3 is built from 12 residues. Germline V gives CDR1 SQVTM, CDR2 ANQGSEA. The V end lost 3 bases, the J end lost 0 bases, and 4 bases lay between the germline ends.

This sequence joins TRBV7-9 and TRBJ1-1; maybe TRBD1 (5 bases). CDR1 and CDR2 (germline): SEHNR, FQNEAQ (reference sequence). CDR3 length equals 13 residues. Trimming pared 6 bases from V and 2 bases from J, leaving 10 bases between. CDR3 bases: TGTGCCAGCAGTTCACAGGTTAACACTGAAGCTTTCTTT. Its protein product is CASSSQVNTEAFF. The entire variable domain, with the rest obtained from reference TRBV7-9 and TRBJ1-1, is as follows: DTGVSQNPRHKITKRGQNVTFRCDPISEHNRLYWYRQTLGQGPEFLTYFQNEAQLEKSRLLSDRFSAERPKGSFSTLEIQRTEQGDSAMYLCASSSQVNTEAFFGQGTRLTVV.

This sequence joins TRBV18 and TRBJ1-5; possibly TRBD1 for D (5 bases). Trimming cost V 6 bases and J 0 bases, with 15 bases left between them. The CDR3 has 16 residues. Germline CDR1 is KGHSH and CDR2 is LQKENI. The CDR3 DNA follows: TGTGCCAGCTCCCGTAGGGGTGACGATAGCAATCAGCCCCAGCATTTT. Translating gives CASSRRGDDSNQPQHF.

This clone has more than one count but fewer than ten. The chain is built from TRBV5-1 and TRBJ2-7, with 10 bases lining up with TRBD1. The V gene end was trimmed by 3 bases and the J gene end by 5 bases; junction bases not matched to a gene: 8. The CDR3 length is 15 residues. Germline lookup yields CDR1 SGHRS and CDR2 YFSETQ. This CDR3 reads CASSSRQGAIDEQYF. DNA for the CDR3: TGCGCCAGCAGCTCCAGACAGGGGGCTATCGACGAGCAGTACTTC.

The rearrangement links TRBV2 to TRBJ1-4; 7 bases are a match to TRBD1. V dropped 7 bases and J dropped 5; count of bases not matched to a gene: 7. This CDR3 has 14 residues. In germline, CDR1 is SNHLY, CDR2 FYNNEI. In nucleotides, the CDR3 is TGTGCCAGCATTAGACAGGGCTTGAATGAAAAACTGTTTTTT. Its protein product is CASIRQGLNEKLFF.

V and J are TRBV12-3 or TRBV12-4 and TRBJ2-7; D is perhaps TRBD2 (6 bases). This CDR3 has 12 amino acids. V was trimmed by 5 bases and J by 10 bases, leaving 15 bases between them. CDR3 amino acids: CASSPAPGDQYF. For the CDR3, the DNA is TGTGCCAGCAGTCCGGCCCCGGGGGACCAGTACTTC.

The chain recombines TRBV24-1 with TRBJ2-3; 9 nucleotides match TRBD2. The CDR3 has 15 residues. CDR1 and CDR2 from the germline V gene are KGHDR and SFDVKD. The J segment lost 5 bases and the V segment lost 7 bases, leaving 9 bases of the junction unmatched. This chain's CDR3 is CATRKAGGTEDTQYF. The CDR3 coding sequence is TGTGCCACCAGGAAAGCGGGGGGTACGGAAGATACGCAGTATTTT.

This chain joins TRBV10-3 and TRBJ2-1; 10 bases align to TRBD2. This CDR3 is 15 amino acids long. Trimming took 6 bases from V and 6 from J; bases not matched to a gene: 8. Germline V gene lookup returns CDR1 ENHRY and CDR2 SYGVKD. In DNA, the CDR3 is TGTGCCATCAGGGGGAGCGGGAGGGCACCCAATGAGCAGTTCTTC. Amino acids: CAIRGSGRAPNEQFF.

The V and J genes are TRBV19 and TRBJ1-1, with D tentatively TRBD1 (5 bases). Trimming pared 7 bases from V and 11 bases from J, leaving 17 bases between. The CDR3 length is 12 residues. CDR1 is LNHDA and CDR2 is SQIVND in the germline V gene (reference sequence). CDR3 sequence: CASTLGWGEAFF. In DNA form, the CDR3 reads TGTGCCAGTACCCTTGGTTGGGGGGAGGCTTTCTTT.

The chain uses TRBV5-4 and TRBJ2-2; 9 bases fit TRBD2. This CDR3 has 17 residues. In germline, CDR1 is SGHNT, CDR2 YYREEE (reference sequence). Trimming took 0 bases from V and 4 from J; bases not matched to a gene: 7. CDR3 nucleotide sequence: TGTGCCAGCAGCTTGGGGAGCGGGAGGCTCATCACCGGGGAGCTGTTTTTT. It codes for CASSLGSGRLITGELFF.

V and J are TRBV4-2 and TRBJ2-6, with D tentatively TRBD2 (5 bases). Germline V gene lookup returns CDR1 LGHNA and CDR2 YNFKEQ. CDR3 length equals 18 residues. Deletions cut 4 bases from V and 1 base from J, with 17 bases between. As DNA, the CDR3 is TGTGCCAGCAGCCCCAACATAGTTAGAGGGTCTGGGGCCAACGTCCTGACTTTC. Encoded protein: CASSPNIVRGSGANVLTF.

The chain combines TRBV2 with TRBJ2-2; D is unclear. Looked up from germline, CDR1 is SNHLY and CDR2 is FYNNEI. The CDR3 is made up of 21 amino acids. The germline V and J ends were trimmed by 2 bases and 2 bases, with 27 bases remaining between them. CDR3 in DNA: TGTGCCAGCAGTGAATATTCGCCGGCAGGCAACCCACGTCGAAACACCGGGGAGCTGTTTTTT. This codes for CASSEYSPAGNPRRNTGELFF.

The chain couples TRBV28 to TRBJ1-1; D is uncertain. The CDR3 is 15 amino acids. Per the germline V gene, CDR1 is MDHEN and CDR2 is SYDVKM. V lost 2 bases and J 6 bases, leaving 16 bases between the germline ends. CDR3 DNA: TGTGCCAGCAGTTTACCTACGACGGCGCAGGCTGAAGCTTTCTTT. Protein sequence: CASSLPTTAQAEAFF.

This clone is judged medium-sized. This sample also contains other DNA sequences that code for the same CDR3. The chain employs TRBV9 and TRBJ2-7, with 8 bases matching TRBD1. Germline V gives CDR1 SGDLS, CDR2 YYNGEE. The length of the CDR3 is 13 residues. The V and J ends lost 3 bases and 5 bases, in that order; junction bases with no gene match: 4. CDR3 in amino acids: CASSEGTGDEQYF. The CDR3 DNA reads as TGTGCCAGCAGCGAGGGGACAGGCGACGAGCAGTACTTC.

The chain employs TRBV4-2 and TRBJ2-1, with TRBD1 as a possible D gene (6 bases). The CDR3 length is 14 residues. The germline V gene has CDR1 LGHNA and CDR2 YNFKEQ. Trimming stripped 3 bases from V and 5 bases from J, with 11 bases between. CDR3: CASSHTGSNNEQFF. In DNA form, the CDR3 reads TGTGCCAGCAGCCACACAGGGTCCAACAATGAGCAGTTCTTC.

The chain couples TRBV3-1 (or the pseudogene TRBV3-2) to TRBJ1-2; a possible D gene is TRBD1 (5 bases). In germline, CDR1 is LGHDT, CDR2 YNNKEL (reference sequence). Trimming shortened V by 4 bases and J by 1 base, and 13 bases separated the two germline ends. This CDR3 is built from 15 residues. The CDR3 loop reads CASSRGGGDNYGYTF. The CDR3 DNA sequence: TGTGCCAGCAGCCGCGGGGGGGGAGATAACTATGGCTACACCTTC.

This clone turned up a few times. The chain uses TRBV11-2 and TRBJ2-1; 8 positions match TRBD2. CDR1 is SGHAT and CDR2 is FQNNGV in the germline V gene. The ends lost 5 bases at V and 4 bases at J; junction bases unmatched: 13. The length of the CDR3 is 17 residues. The CDR3 nucleotides read TGTGCCAGCAGCAGACCGGGACTAGAATACCTTTACAATGAGCAGTTCTTC. It codes for CASSRPGLEYLYNEQFF.

V usage is TRBV15 and J usage is TRBJ2-7; D is ambiguous. The CDR3 extends over 11 amino acids. Germline V CDR1 and CDR2: LNHNV, YYDKDF (reference sequence). The ends were cut back, 8 bases at V and 3 bases at J, with 8 bases in the middle. CDR3 in DNA: TGTGCCACCGAGCGAGGCTACGAGCAGTACTTC. It encodes CATERGYEQYF.

CDR3 in DNA: TGTGCCAGCAGTCCCCAACGGGATCGAGGTAGCAATCAGCCCCAGCATTTT. Translated, it gives CASSPQRDRGSNQPQHF. The J gene is TRBJ1-5, the V gene TRBV28; D unresolved. This CDR3 contains 17 residues. CDR1 is MDHEN and CDR2 is SYDVKM in the germline V gene. The V and J ends lost 5 bases and 0 bases respectively, with 17 bases between them.

This clone showed up just once. This chain connects TRBV19 to TRBJ2-2, with unresolved D. Trimming removed 2 bases from V and 1 base from J, with 14 bases in between. Germline assignment: CDR1 LNHDA and CDR2 SQIVND (reference sequence). The CDR3 length is 17 residues. The chain's CDR3 is CASSIFFGGQNTGELFF. CDR3 sequence (DNA): TGTGCCAGTAGTATATTTTTCGGCGGCCAGAACACCGGGGAGCTGTTTTTT.